This T cell receptor beta chain was recorded in a study of cytomegalovirus exposure and HLA in healthy donors. Turning to the study itself: Inside one of the first data releases sat around 77 million unique TCRs taken from HLA-typed donors. Points from the study as a whole: The study carried out a later analysis of TCR beta sequences. It associated some 15,000 of them with specific HLA alleles at a false discovery rate of 0.05.

Use of 60 Vbeta and 13 Jbeta primers characterized the PCR. The method was immunoSEQ multiplex PCR; TCRdb's version includes in-frame clones alone and lacks a portion of them. The table shows around 61,000 clones, with almost 70% occurring only once. The junction had 13 bases not matched to a gene; V was cut back by 1 base and J by 4 bases. The germline V gene has CDR1 SEHNR and CDR2 FQNEAQ (reference sequence). This CDR3 spans 17 amino acids. In this sample, this clone turned up once. Its target is not known. What was sequenced was PBMCs. The receptor's source is a man aged 40-50 years in good health and CMV-seropositive. This sequence joins TRBV7-9 and TRBJ2-7; 7 nucleotides line up with TRBD2. The CDR3 DNA sequence: TGTGCCAGCAGCTTAGGGGAGCTGGCGGGAGTTTTGTACGAGCAGTACTTC. Protein: CASSLGELAGVLYEQYF.